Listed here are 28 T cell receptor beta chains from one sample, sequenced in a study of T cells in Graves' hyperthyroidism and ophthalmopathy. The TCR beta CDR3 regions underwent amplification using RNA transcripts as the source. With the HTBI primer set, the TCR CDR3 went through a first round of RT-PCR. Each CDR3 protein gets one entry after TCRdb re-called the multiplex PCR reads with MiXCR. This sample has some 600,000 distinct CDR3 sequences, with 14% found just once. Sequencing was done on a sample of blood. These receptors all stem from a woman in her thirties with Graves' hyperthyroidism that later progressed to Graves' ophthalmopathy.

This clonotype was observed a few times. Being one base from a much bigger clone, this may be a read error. The CDR3 DNA sequence: TGTGCCTGGGACCGAGAGGGATTGAACGCTGAAGCTTTCTTT. It is translated as CAWDREGLNAEAFF. The V gene is TRBV30, the J gene TRBJ1-1; no firm D call. CDR3 length equals 14 residues. Germline V CDR1 and CDR2: GTSNPN, SVGIG (reference sequence).

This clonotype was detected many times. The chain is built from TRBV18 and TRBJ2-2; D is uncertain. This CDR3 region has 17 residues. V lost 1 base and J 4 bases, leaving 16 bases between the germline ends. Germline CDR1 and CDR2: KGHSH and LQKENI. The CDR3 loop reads CASSPLKLLSSTGELFF. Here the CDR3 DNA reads TGTGCCAGCTCACCACTCAAGCTTTTAAGTAGCACCGGGGAGCTGTTTTTT. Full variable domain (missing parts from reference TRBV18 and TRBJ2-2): NAGVMQNPRHLVRRRGQEARLRCSPMKGHSHVYWYRQLPEEGLKFMVYLQKENIIDESGMPKERFSAEFPKEGPSILRIQQVVRGDSAAYFCASSPLKLLSSTGELFFGEGSRLTVL.

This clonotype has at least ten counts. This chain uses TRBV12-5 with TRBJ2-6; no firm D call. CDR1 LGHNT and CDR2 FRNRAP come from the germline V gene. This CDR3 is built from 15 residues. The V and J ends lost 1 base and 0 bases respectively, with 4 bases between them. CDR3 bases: TGTGCTAGTGGTTTGGGGACCTCTGGGGCCAACGTCCTGACTTTC. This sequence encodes CASGLGTSGANVLTF.

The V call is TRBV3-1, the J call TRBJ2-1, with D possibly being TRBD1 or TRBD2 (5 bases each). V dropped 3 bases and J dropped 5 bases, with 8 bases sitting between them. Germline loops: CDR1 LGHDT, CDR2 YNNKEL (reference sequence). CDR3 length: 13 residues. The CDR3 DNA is TGTGCCAGCAGCCACGGGACCGACAATGAGCAGTTCTTC. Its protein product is CASSHGTDNEQFF.

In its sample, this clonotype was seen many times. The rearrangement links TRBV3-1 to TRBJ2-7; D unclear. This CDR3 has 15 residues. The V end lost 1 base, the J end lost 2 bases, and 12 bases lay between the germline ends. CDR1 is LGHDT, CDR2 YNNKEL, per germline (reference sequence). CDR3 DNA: TGTGCCAGCAGCCAAGGGTTTTCGATCACCTACGAGCAGTACTTC. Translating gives CASSQGFSITYEQYF.

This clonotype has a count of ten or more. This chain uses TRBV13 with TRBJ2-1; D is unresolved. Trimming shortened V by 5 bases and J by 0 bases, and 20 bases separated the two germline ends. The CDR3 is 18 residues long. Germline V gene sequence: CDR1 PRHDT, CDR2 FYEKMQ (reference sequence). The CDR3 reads CASSPRYRSGVSYNEQFF. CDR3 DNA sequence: TGTGCCAGCAGCCCACGGTATAGGAGTGGTGTCTCCTACAATGAGCAGTTCTTC.

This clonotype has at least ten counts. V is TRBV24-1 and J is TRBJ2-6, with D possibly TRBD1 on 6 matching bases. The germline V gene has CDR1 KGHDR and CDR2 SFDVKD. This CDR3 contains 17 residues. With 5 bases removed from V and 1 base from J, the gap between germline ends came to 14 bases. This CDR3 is CATSGTQGGSGANVLTF. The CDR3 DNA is TGTGCCACCAGTGGTACACAGGGTGGTTCTGGGGCCAACGTCCTGACTTTC.

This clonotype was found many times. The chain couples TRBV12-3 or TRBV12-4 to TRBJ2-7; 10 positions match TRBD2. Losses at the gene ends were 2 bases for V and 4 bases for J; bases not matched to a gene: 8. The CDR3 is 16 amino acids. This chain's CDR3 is CASSLTPSGSGYEQYF. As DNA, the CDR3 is TGTGCCAGCAGTTTAACGCCTAGCGGGAGTGGGTACGAGCAGTACTTC.

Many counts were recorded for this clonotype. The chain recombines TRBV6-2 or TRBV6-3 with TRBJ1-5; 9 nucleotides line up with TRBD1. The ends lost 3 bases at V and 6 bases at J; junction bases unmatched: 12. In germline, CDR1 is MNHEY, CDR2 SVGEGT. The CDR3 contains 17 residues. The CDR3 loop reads CASSYMSAGQGTQPQHF. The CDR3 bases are TGTGCCAGCAGTTATATGAGCGCGGGACAGGGAACTCAGCCCCAGCATTTT.

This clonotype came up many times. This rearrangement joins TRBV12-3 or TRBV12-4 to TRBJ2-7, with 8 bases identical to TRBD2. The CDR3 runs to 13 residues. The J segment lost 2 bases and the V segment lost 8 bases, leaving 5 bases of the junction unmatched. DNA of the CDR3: TGTGCCAGCTTTGTAGCGGGGACCTACGAGCAGTACTTC. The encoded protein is CASFVAGTYEQYF.

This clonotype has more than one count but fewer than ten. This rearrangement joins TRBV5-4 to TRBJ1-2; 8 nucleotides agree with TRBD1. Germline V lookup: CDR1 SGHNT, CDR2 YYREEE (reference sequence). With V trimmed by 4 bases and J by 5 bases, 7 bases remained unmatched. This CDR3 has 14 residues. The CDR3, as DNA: TGTGCCAGCAGCCAACAGGGGGGGCGGTATGGCTACACCTTC. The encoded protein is CASSQQGGRYGYTF.

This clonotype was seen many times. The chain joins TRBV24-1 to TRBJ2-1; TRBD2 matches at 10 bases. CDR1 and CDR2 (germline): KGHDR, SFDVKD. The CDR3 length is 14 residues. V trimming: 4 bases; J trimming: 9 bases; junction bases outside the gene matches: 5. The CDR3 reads CATSDPTSGIEQFF. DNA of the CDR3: TGTGCCACCAGTGACCCCACTAGCGGGATTGAGCAGTTCTTC.

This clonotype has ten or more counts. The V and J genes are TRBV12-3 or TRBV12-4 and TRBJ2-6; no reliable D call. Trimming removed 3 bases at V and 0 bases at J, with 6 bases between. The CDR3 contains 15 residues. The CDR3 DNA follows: TGTGCCAGCAGTTTTTTTGGCTCTGGGGCCAACGTCCTGACTTTC. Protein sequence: CASSFFGSGANVLTF.

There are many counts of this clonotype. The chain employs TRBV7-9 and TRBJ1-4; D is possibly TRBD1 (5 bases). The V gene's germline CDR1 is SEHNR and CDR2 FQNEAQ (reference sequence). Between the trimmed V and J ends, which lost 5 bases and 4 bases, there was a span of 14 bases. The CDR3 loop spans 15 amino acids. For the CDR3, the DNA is TGTGCCAGCAGCCCATCCGGGACGGTTAATGAAAAACTGTTTTTT. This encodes CASSPSGTVNEKLFF.

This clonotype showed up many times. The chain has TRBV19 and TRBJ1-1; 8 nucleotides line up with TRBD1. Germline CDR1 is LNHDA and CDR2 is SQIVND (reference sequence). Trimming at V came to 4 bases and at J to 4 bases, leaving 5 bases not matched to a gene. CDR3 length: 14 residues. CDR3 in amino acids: CASSRTGLGTEAFF. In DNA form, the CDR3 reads TGTGCCAGTAGTAGGACAGGGCTGGGCACTGAAGCTTTCTTT. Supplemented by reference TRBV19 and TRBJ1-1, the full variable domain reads DGGITQSPKYLFRKEGQNVTLSCEQNLNHDAMYWYRQDPGQGLRLIYYSQIVNDFQKGDIAEGYSVSREKKESFPLTVTSAQKNPTAFYLCASSRTGLGTEAFFGQGTRLTVV.

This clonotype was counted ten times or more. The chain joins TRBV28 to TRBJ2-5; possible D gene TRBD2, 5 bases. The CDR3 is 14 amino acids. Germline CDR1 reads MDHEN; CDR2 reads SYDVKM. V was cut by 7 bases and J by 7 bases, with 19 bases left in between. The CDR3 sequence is CASTPGSQVGTQYF. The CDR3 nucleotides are TGTGCCAGCACCCCGGGGTCCCAGGTGGGGACCCAGTACTTC.

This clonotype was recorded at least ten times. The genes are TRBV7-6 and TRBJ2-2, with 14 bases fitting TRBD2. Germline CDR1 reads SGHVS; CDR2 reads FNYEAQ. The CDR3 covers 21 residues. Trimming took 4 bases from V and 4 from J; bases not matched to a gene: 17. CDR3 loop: CASSWRLSGTSGSRGTGELFF. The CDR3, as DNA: TGTGCCAGCAGCTGGCGACTCTCCGGGACTAGCGGGAGTAGAGGCACCGGGGAGCTGTTTTTT.

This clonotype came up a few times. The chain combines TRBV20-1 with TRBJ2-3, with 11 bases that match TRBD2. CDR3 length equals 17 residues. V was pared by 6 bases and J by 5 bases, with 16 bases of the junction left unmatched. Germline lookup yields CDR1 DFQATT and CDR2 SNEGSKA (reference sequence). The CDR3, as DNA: TGCAGTGCGACCAGCCGGGTTAGCGGGAGGGCAGGAGATACGCAGTATTTT. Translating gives CSATSRVSGRAGDTQYF.

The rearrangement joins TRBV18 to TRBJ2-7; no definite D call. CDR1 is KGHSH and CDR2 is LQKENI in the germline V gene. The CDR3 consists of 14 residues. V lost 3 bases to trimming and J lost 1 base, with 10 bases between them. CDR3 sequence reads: CASSPRQLSYEQYF. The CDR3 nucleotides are TGTGCCAGCTCACCCCGTCAGCTTTCCTACGAGCAGTACTTC.

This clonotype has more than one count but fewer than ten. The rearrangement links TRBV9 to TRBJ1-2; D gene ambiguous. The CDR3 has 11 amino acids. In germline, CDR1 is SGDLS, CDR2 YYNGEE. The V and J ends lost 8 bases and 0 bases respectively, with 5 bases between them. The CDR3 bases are TGTGCCAGTCATTCTAACTATGGCTACACCTTC. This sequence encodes CASHSNYGYTF.

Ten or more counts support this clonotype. DNA of the CDR3: TGTGCCAGCAGTGACCCAGGCGGGGTCCCAAACAATGAGCAGTTCTTC. Amino acid sequence: CASSDPGGVPNNEQFF. The chain links TRBV6-1 to TRBJ2-1, with D maybe TRBD2 (6 bases). V dropped 3 bases and J dropped 5 bases, with 17 bases sitting between them. This CDR3 comprises 16 residues. Germline CDR1 reads MNHNS; CDR2 reads SASEGT.

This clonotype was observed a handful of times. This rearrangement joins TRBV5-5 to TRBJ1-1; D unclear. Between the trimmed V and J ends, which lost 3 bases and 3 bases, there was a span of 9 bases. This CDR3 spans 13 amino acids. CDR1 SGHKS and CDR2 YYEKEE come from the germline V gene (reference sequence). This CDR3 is CASSSHADTEAFF. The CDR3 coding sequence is TGTGCCAGCAGCTCCCACGCGGACACTGAAGCTTTCTTT.

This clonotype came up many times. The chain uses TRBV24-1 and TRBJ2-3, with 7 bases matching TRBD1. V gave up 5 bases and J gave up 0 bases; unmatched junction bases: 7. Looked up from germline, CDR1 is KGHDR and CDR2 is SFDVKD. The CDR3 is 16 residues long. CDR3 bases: TGTGCCACCAGTGTTCGGGACAGAGCTAGCACAGATACGCAGTATTTT. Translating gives CATSVRDRASTDTQYF.

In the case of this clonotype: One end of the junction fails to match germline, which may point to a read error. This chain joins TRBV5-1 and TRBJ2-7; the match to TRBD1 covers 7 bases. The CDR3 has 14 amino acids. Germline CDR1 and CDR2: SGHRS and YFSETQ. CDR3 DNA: TGCGCCAGCAGCTTAACAGGGGTCTCCTCCGAGCAGTACTTC. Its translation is CASSLTGVSSEQYF.

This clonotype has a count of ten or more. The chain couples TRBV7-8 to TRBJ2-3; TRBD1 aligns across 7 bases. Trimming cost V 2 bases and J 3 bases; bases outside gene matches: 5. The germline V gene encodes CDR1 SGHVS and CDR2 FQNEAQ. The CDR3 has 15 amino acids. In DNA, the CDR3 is TGTGCCAGCAGCTTATCGACAGGGTCAACAGATACGCAGTATTTT. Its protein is CASSLSTGSTDTQYF.

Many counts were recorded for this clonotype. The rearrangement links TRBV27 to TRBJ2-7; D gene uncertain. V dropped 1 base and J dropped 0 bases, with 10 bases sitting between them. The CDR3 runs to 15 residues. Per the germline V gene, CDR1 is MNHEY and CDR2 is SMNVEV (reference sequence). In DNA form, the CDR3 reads TGTGCCAGCAGTTTATTTAAGGAGAACTCCTACGAGCAGTACTTC. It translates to CASSLFKENSYEQYF.

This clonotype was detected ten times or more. CDR3 in DNA: TGTGCCAGCAGTTACCTAGCGGGAGAGTCGGCCCAGTACTTC. Translating it yields CASSYLAGESAQYF. The rearrangement joins TRBV6-5 to TRBJ2-5, with 10 bases identical to TRBD2. After removal of 2 bases from V and 9 bases from J, the junction contained 6 bases not matched to a gene. The CDR3 loop spans 14 amino acids. Germline values: CDR1 MNHEY, CDR2 SVGAGI.

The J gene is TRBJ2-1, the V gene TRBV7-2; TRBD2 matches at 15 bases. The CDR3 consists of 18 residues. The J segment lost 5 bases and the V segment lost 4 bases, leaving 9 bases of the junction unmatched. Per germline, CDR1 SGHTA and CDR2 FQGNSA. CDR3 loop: CASSSGLAGGGTDNEQFF. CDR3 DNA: TGTGCCAGCAGCTCCGGACTAGCGGGAGGGGGGACTGACAATGAGCAGTTCTTC.